This paragraph covers one T cell receptor (beta chain) sequence. V dropped 5 bases and J dropped 2 bases, with 13 bases sitting between them. Germline V gene lookup returns CDR1 MNHEY and CDR2 SMNVEV (reference sequence). The CDR3 covers 16 residues. In the original analysis: Estimation of nucleated cell counts relied on the amplification of reference gene primers. TCRdb keeps only in-frame clones here, not all; method: immunoSEQ multiplex PCR. V and J calls and clone size follow that table, whereas D and trimming were derived from the DNA. The repertoire holds some 40,000 clones, with more than 85% as singletons. This entry comes from a study of blood T cell repertoires in COVID-19. Turning to the study itself: The United States, Italy and Spain were the sources of the acute and convalescent COVID-19 samples. T cells, B-cell-depleted T cells, or PBMCs supplied cDNA or gDNA.

Sequenced input: peripheral blood. The TCR comes from a woman of 80 years or more with acute or convalescent COVID-19. This chain joins TRBV27 and TRBJ1-6, with D tentatively TRBD1 (5 bases). The CDR3 sequence: CASSARQSTYNSPLHF. DNA for the CDR3: TGTGCCAGCAGTGCGAGACAGAGTACCTATAATTCACCCCTCCACTTT.